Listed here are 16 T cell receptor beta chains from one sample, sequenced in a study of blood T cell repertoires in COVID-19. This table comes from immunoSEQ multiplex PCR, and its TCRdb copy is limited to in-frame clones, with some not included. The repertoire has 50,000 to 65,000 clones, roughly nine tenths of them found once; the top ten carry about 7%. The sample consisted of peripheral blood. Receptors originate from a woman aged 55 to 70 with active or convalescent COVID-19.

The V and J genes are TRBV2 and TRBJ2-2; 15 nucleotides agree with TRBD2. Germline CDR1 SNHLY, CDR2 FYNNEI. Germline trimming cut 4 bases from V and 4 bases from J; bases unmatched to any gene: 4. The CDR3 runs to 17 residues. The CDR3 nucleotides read TGTGCCAGCAGTGGGACTAGCGGGGGGGCCGGCACCGGGGAGCTGTTTTTT. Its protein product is CASSGTSGGAGTGELFF. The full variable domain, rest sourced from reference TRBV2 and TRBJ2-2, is EPEVTQTPSHQVTQMGQEVILRCVPISNHLYFYWYRQILGQKVEFLVSFYNNEISEKSEIFDDQFSVERPDGSNFTLKIRSTKLEDSAMYFCASSGTSGGAGTGELFFGEGSRLTVL.

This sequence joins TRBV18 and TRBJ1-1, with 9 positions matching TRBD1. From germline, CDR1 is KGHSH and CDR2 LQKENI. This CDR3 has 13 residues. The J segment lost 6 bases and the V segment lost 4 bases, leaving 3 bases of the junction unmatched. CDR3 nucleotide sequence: TGTGCCAGCTCACAGGACAGGGGCGCTGAAGCTTTCTTT. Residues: CASSQDRGAEAFF.

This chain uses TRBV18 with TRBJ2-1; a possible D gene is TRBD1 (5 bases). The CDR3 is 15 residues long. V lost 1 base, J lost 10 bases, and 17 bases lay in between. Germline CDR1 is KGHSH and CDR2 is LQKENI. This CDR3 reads CASSPQAGNGREQFF. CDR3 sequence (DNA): TGTGCCAGCTCACCACAGGCAGGGAATGGCCGAGAGCAGTTCTTC.

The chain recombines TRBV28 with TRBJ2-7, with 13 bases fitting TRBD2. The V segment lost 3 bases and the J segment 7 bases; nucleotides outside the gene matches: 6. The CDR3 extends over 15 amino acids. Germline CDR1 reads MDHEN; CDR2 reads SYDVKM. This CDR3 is CASSFGLAGVWEQYF. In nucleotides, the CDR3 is TGTGCCAGCAGTTTCGGACTAGCGGGAGTATGGGAGCAGTACTTC.

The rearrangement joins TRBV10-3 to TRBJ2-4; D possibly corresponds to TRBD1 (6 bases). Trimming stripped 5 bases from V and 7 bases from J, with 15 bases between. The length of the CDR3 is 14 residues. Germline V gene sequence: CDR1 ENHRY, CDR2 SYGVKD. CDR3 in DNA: TGTGCCATCAGTAATTGGGACCAGGGGAACATTCAGTACTTC. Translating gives CAISNWDQGNIQYF.

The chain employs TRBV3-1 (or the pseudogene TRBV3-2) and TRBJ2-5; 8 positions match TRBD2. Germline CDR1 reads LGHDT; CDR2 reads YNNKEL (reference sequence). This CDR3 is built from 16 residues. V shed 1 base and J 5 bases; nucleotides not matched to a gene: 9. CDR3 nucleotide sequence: TGTGCCAGCAGCCAAGTGGGCAGCGGGAGAGGTGAGACCCAGTACTTC. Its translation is CASSQVGSGRGETQYF.

The CDR3 sequence is CASSLGPQANEQFF. Here the CDR3 DNA reads TGTGCCAGCAGCTTAGGACCCCAGGCCAATGAGCAGTTCTTC. V and J are TRBV7-2 and TRBJ2-1; D not certain. V was trimmed by 1 base and J by 6 bases, leaving 10 bases between them. The CDR3 contains 14 residues. Germline V gene data show CDR1 as SGHTA and CDR2 as FQGNSA. Combining the CDR3 with reference TRBV7-2 and TRBJ2-1 gives the whole variable domain GAGVSQSPSNKVTEKGKDVELRCDPISGHTALYWYRQSLGQGLEFLIYFQGNSAPDKSGLPSDRFSAERTGGSVSTLTIQRTQQEDSAVYLCASSLGPQANEQFFGPGTRLTVL.

CDR3 DNA sequence: TGTGCCAGCAGTGAAGCGAGGAACCAAGAGACCCAGTACTTC. Its protein product is CASSEARNQETQYF. This chain links TRBV6-1 with TRBJ2-5; no firm D call. CDR3 length: 14 amino acids. Looked up from germline, CDR1 is MNHNS and CDR2 is SASEGT. Trimming left V 0 bases short and J 0 bases short, with 5 bases between.

This chain's CDR3 is CASSSPGQYYGYTF. CDR3 bases: TGTGCCAGCAGTTCCCCGGGACAGTACTATGGCTACACCTTC. The gene calls are TRBV28 and TRBJ1-2; TRBD1 matches 7 bases. CDR3 length equals 14 residues. V lost 4 bases, J lost 3 bases, and 5 bases stayed unmatched. CDR1 and CDR2 (germline): MDHEN, SYDVKM.

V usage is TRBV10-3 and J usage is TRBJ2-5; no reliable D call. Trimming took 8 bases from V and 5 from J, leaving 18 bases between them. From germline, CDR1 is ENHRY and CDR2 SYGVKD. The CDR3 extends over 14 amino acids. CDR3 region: CAISNGFGTETQYF. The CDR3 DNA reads TGTGCCATCTCGAACGGGTTCGGAACCGAGACCCAGTACTTC.

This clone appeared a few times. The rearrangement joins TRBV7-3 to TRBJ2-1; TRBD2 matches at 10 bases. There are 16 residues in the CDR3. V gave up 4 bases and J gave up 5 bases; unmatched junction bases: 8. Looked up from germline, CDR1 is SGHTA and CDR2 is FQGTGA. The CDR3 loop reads CASSSYSGGINNEQFF. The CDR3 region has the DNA TGTGCCAGCAGCTCCTATAGCGGGGGGATTAACAATGAGCAGTTCTTC.

The DNA of the CDR3 is TGTGCCAGCAGCCCGGACAGGAATTCACCCCTCCACTTT. Its translation: CASSPDRNSPLHF. This chain connects TRBV7-2 to TRBJ1-6, with TRBD1 identical over 7 bases. V lost 5 bases to trimming and J lost 7 bases; unmatched junction nucleotides: 2. There are 13 residues in the CDR3. Per the germline V gene, CDR1 is SGHTA and CDR2 is FQGNSA.

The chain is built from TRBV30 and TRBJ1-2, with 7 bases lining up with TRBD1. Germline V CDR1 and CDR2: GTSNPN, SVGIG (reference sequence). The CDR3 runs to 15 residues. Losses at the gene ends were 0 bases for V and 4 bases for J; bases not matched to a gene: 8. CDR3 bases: TGTGCCTGGAGTGTTGCAGGGGGTAATACCTATGGCTACACCTTC. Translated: CAWSVAGGNTYGYTF.

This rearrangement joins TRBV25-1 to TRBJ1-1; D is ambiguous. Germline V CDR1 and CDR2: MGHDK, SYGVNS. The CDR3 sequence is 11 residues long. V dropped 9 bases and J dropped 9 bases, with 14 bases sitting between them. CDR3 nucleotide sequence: TGTGCCAGAGAGAAAGTTTGTAAAGCTTTCTTT. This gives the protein CAREKVCKAFF.

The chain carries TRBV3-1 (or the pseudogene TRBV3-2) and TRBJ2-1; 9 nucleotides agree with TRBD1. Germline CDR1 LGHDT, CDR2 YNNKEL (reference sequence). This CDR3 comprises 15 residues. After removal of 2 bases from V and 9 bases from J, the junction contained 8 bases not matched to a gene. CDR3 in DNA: TGTGCCAGCAGCCAAACATCCGACAGGGGGTGTGAGCAGTTCTTC. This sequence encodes CASSQTSDRGCEQFF.

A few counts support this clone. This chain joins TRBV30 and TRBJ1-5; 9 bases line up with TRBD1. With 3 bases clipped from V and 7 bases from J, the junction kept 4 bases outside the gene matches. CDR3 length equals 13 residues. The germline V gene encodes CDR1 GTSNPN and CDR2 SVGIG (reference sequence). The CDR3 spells CAWRDRGDQPQHF. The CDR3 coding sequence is TGTGCCTGGAGGGACAGGGGTGACCAGCCCCAGCATTTT.